This entry lists 21 T cell receptor beta chains sequenced from one sample in a study of blood T cell repertoires in COVID-19. Assay used: immunoSEQ multiplex PCR; TCRdb lists only in-frame clones, some missing. Of 25,000 to 35,000 clones listed, 90% to 95% were seen once; the top ten hold 9.9%. Input material: peripheral blood. The receptors were gathered from a human donor with active COVID-19. The donor label of this sample is uncertain.

The gene calls are TRBV9 and TRBJ1-2; 7 positions match TRBD1. The length of the CDR3 is 15 residues. Germline loops: CDR1 SGDLS, CDR2 YYNGEE. Trimming at V came to 4 bases and at J to 3 bases, leaving 9 bases not matched to a gene. The CDR3 loop is CASSPEGAGDYGYTF. In DNA form, the CDR3 reads TGTGCCAGCAGCCCGGAGGGGGCAGGGGACTATGGCTACACCTTC. The complete variable domain, with remaining parts taken from reference TRBV9 and TRBJ1-2, reads DSGVTQTPKHLITATGQRVTLRCSPRSGDLSVYWYQQSLDQGLQFLIQYYNGEERAKGNILERFSAQQFPDLHSELNLSSLELGDSALYFCASSPEGAGDYGYTFGSGTRLTVV.

V is TRBV5-1 and J is TRBJ2-3; 9 bases match TRBD2. Germline CDR1 SGHRS, CDR2 YFSETQ. This CDR3 has 14 residues. J gave up 5 bases and V 3 bases, and 4 bases lay outside the gene matches. The CDR3 DNA is TGCGCCAGCAGCTCGACTAGCGGTGGAGATACGCAGTATTTT. It yields the protein CASSSTSGGDTQYF.

The chain combines TRBV27 with TRBJ2-7, with 7 bases matching TRBD2. This CDR3 spans 13 amino acids. J was trimmed by 6 bases and V by 2 bases; bases with no gene match: 4. The V gene's germline CDR1 is MNHEY and CDR2 SMNVEV (reference sequence). The CDR3 spells CASSLAGVSEQYF. CDR3 DNA: TGTGCCAGCAGTTTAGCGGGAGTCTCCGAGCAGTACTTC.

The rearrangement links TRBV9 to TRBJ1-4, with 7 bases aligning to TRBD1. The CDR3 runs 15 residues. J gave up 8 bases and V 0 bases, and 7 bases lay outside the gene matches. CDR1 and CDR2 from the germline V gene are SGDLS and YYNGEE. The CDR3: CASSVVTGVGEKLFF. CDR3 DNA: TGTGCCAGCAGCGTAGTAACAGGGGTGGGGGAAAAACTGTTTTTT.

The DNA for the CDR3 is TGTGCCAGCAGTTTATTAGAACAGGGGAGCTCCTACAATGAGCAGTTCTTC. Translating it yields CASSLLEQGSSYNEQFF. V usage is TRBV27 and J usage is TRBJ2-1; 7 bases are shared with TRBD1. Trimming cost V 1 base and J 0 bases; bases outside gene matches: 6. The CDR3 loop spans 17 amino acids. Germline loops: CDR1 MNHEY, CDR2 SMNVEV (reference sequence).

J is TRBJ2-5 and V is TRBV5-6; D is undetermined. V shed 4 bases and J shed 2 bases, with 9 bases lying between them. CDR3 length equals 13 residues. In germline, CDR1 is SGHDT, CDR2 YYEEEE. For the CDR3, the DNA is TGTGCCAGCAGCCCTCCTTTTCAAGAGACCCAGTACTTC. It codes for CASSPPFQETQYF.

The chain employs TRBV7-2 and TRBJ2-5; 9 bases are shared with TRBD1. CDR3 length: 16 residues. Germline V lookup: CDR1 SGHTA, CDR2 FQGNSA. V lost 3 bases and J lost 3; bases outside the gene matches: 8. The CDR3 spells CASSFFTGQGKETQYF. Here the CDR3 DNA reads TGTGCCAGCAGCTTCTTTACGGGACAGGGTAAAGAGACCCAGTACTTC.

The chain joins TRBV11-2 to TRBJ2-5; weak D call: TRBD2 (5 bases). The CDR3 extends over 14 amino acids. V was clipped by 2 bases and J by 5 bases, with 12 bases between them. Per germline, CDR1 SGHAT and CDR2 FQNNGV. CDR3 loop: CASSLTASLETQYF. CDR3 coding DNA: TGTGCCAGCAGCTTAACGGCTAGCCTTGAGACCCAGTACTTC.

The chain recombines TRBV27 with TRBJ2-3; D uncertain. Germline loops: CDR1 MNHEY, CDR2 SMNVEV (reference sequence). This CDR3 is built from 14 residues. V shed 3 bases and J shed 1 base, with 8 bases lying between them. As DNA, the CDR3 is TGTGCCAGCAGTTTTAGCCAACGCACAGATACGCAGTATTTT. Translating gives CASSFSQRTDTQYF.

The chain links TRBV9 to TRBJ1-3; D possibly corresponds to TRBD1 (5 bases). The CDR3 sequence is 18 residues long. Germline V lookup: CDR1 SGDLS, CDR2 YYNGEE. Trimming cost V 3 bases and J 4 bases, with 23 bases left between them. The CDR3 protein is CASSAETGAGGSGNTIYF. The CDR3, as DNA: TGTGCCAGCAGCGCGGAGACCGGGGCCGGGGGATCCGGAAACACCATATATTTT.

The chain links TRBV4-3 to TRBJ2-1; 16 bases line up with TRBD2. Trimming took 1 base from V and 1 from J; bases not matched to a gene: 7. The germline CDR1 and CDR2 sequences are LGHNA and YSLEER. The CDR3 spans 20 residues. CDR3 DNA: TGCGCCAGCAGCCAAGGTCCGGGGACTAGCGGGGGGGCGTCCTACAATGAGCAGTTCTTC. This gives the protein CASSQGPGTSGGASYNEQFF.

This sequence joins TRBV9 and TRBJ1-4; D not resolved. The germline V gene has CDR1 SGDLS and CDR2 YYNGEE. This CDR3 is 14 amino acids long. Trimming took off 0 bases at V and 7 bases at J, with 10 bases between the two ends. As DNA, the CDR3 is TGTGCCAGCAGCGTAGACGGGGTCGGTGAAAAACTGTTTTTT. This encodes CASSVDGVGEKLFF.

The genes are TRBV28 and TRBJ2-3; 7 positions agree with TRBD2. With 5 bases clipped from V and 4 bases from J, the junction kept 12 bases outside the gene matches. From germline, CDR1 is MDHEN and CDR2 SYDVKM. The CDR3 totals 16 residues. CDR3 coding DNA: TGTGCCAGCAGTCCCCACGGGGAGGGTAGTGCAGATACGCAGTATTTT. Amino acid sequence: CASSPHGEGSADTQYF.

The gene calls are TRBV6-1 and TRBJ1-5; D call uncertain. The V gene's germline CDR1 is MNHNS and CDR2 SASEGT. The CDR3 totals 12 residues. The germline V and J ends were trimmed by 5 bases and 7 bases, with 9 bases remaining between them. The CDR3: CASSNPQQPQHF. For the CDR3, the DNA is TGTGCCAGCAGTAACCCTCAGCAGCCCCAGCATTTT.

The V gene is TRBV7-8, the J gene TRBJ2-4, with TRBD1 as a possible D gene (7 bases). CDR1 is SGHVS, CDR2 FQNEAQ, per germline. Between the trimmed V and J ends, which lost 0 bases and 7 bases, there was a span of 13 bases. The CDR3 extends over 15 amino acids. This CDR3 reads CASSLAPAGGNIQYF. The CDR3 nucleotides are TGTGCCAGCAGCTTAGCCCCGGCAGGGGGGAACATTCAGTACTTC.

The chain links TRBV29-1 to TRBJ1-1; perhaps TRBD1 as D (5 bases). Germline V gene lookup returns CDR1 SQVTM and CDR2 ANQGSEA. CDR3 length equals 13 residues. V lost 3 bases, J lost 10 bases, and 18 bases lay in between. CDR3 DNA sequence: TGCAGCGTTGACTCGGGCAGGGCCAGAGGAGCTTTCTTT. It codes for CSVDSGRARGAFF. The full variable domain, in which reference TRBV29-1 and TRBJ1-1 provide the parts outside the CDR3, is SAVISQKPSRDICQRGTSLTIQCQVDSQVTMMFWYRQQPGQSLTLIATANQGSEATYESGFVIDKFPISRPNLTFSTLTVSNMSPEDSSIYLCSVDSGRARGAFFGQGTRLTVV.

The chain uses TRBV5-1 and TRBJ1-2; D remains unclear. The CDR3 spans 15 residues. The germline V and J ends were trimmed by 4 bases and 3 bases, with 16 bases remaining between them. Germline CDR1 SGHRS, CDR2 YFSETQ. Here the CDR3 reads CASSPEIGLDYGYTF. In DNA, the CDR3 is TGCGCCAGCAGCCCCGAGATAGGACTGGACTATGGCTACACCTTC.

The V and J genes are TRBV11-2 and TRBJ1-2; unclear D gene. Germline values: CDR1 SGHAT, CDR2 FQNNGV. V was trimmed by 1 base and J by 4 bases, leaving 7 bases between them. The CDR3 length is 13 residues. CDR3 in amino acids: CASSLGQSYGYTF. CDR3 coding DNA: TGTGCCAGCAGCTTAGGGCAGTCCTATGGCTACACCTTC.

The rearrangement uses TRBV5-4 and TRBJ2-1; D is perhaps TRBD1 (5 bases). V was shortened by 0 bases and J by 3 bases, with 10 bases between the two germline ends. Germline CDR1 is SGHNT and CDR2 is YYREEE (reference sequence). The CDR3 contains 15 residues. Here the CDR3 reads CASSLGGVRYNEQFF. The CDR3 coding sequence is TGTGCCAGCAGCTTGGGGGGCGTGCGCTACAATGAGCAGTTCTTC.

The V call is TRBV7-2, the J call TRBJ1-5; D possibly corresponds to TRBD1 (6 bases). The V gene's germline CDR1 is SGHTA and CDR2 FQGNSA. This CDR3 region has 15 residues. V dropped 5 bases and J dropped 6 bases, with 17 bases sitting between them. DNA of the CDR3: TGTGCCAGCAGCGTACAGGGAATTCCCAGTCAGCCCCAGCATTTT. Translated: CASSVQGIPSQPQHF.

The rearrangement links TRBV4-2 to TRBJ2-7, with 11 bases that match TRBD2. The V gene's germline CDR1 is LGHNA and CDR2 YNFKEQ. CDR3 length: 14 amino acids. The trim removed 5 bases at V and 5 bases at J, leaving 5 bases unmatched. The CDR3 coding sequence is TGTGCCAGCAGCTTCGGACTAGCGGGCCACGAGCAGTACTTC. It yields the protein CASSFGLAGHEQYF.